Presented here are 10 T cell receptor beta chains from one specimen sequenced in a study of beta chain features in type 1 diabetes (dated by TCRdb to the late 2010s). Their cognate antigens are unknown. Preparation of the library involved the immunoSEQ multiplex PCR assay. The entire amount of isolated RNA was reverse transcribed using the High Capacity cDNA Reverse Transcription Kit, so the sequenced TCRB transcripts were expressed ones. TCRdb limited this immuneACCESS table to in-frame rearrangements with V and J called. A share of clones is missing; checked studies link under half to unresolved V genes, and the rest is unexplained. This sample is represented by 300,000 to 350,000 clones; about 14% of them were singletons. Approximately 0.016% of the sample goes to the ten largest clones. The paper as a whole reports these results and caveats: Type 1 diabetes patients showed a moderate but significant shortening of TCRB CDR3 length in all four CD4+ subsets.

The sample taken for sequencing was naive CD4+ T cells from blood. This specimen's cell subset or site label, interpreted: true naive CD4+ T cells. The receptors shown here come from a woman aged 18-29 years with type 1 diabetes.

This clone was detected many times. This chain uses TRBV7-9 with TRBJ2-7, with D uncertain. Trimming shortened V by 4 bases and J by 3 bases, and 10 bases separated the two germline ends. Germline values: CDR1 SEHNR, CDR2 FQNEAQ (reference sequence). This CDR3 is 13 amino acids long. The CDR3 region is CASSSSHYYEQYV. Written as DNA, the CDR3 is TGTGCCAGCAGCTCGTCCCACTACTACGAGCAGTACGTC.

This clone was counted a few times. The rearrangement uses TRBV11-3 and TRBJ2-5, with 8 positions matching TRBD2. Per the germline V gene, CDR1 is SGHNT and CDR2 is YENEEA. CDR3 length equals 16 residues. V dropped 2 bases and J dropped 4; count of bases not matched to a gene: 9. CDR3 sequence: CASSLRLAGGGETQYF. Here the CDR3 DNA reads TGTGCCAGCAGCTTAAGGCTGGCGGGAGGAGGAGAGACCCAGTACTTC.

This chain links TRBV10-3 with TRBJ2-3; TRBD2 matches at 12 bases. Germline V gene lookup returns CDR1 ENHRY and CDR2 SYGVKD. The CDR3 is made up of 15 amino acids. CDR3 coding DNA: TGTGCTACCGCGGGACTAGCGGGCGGCACAGATACGCAGTATTTT. It codes for CATAGLAGGTDTQYF.

The rearrangement links TRBV6-5 to TRBJ1-1; 8 positions agree with TRBD1. The V segment lost 10 bases and the J segment 1 base; nucleotides outside the gene matches: 11. From germline, CDR1 is MNHEY and CDR2 SVGAGI. This CDR3 is 15 amino acids long. As DNA, the CDR3 is TGTGCCACCTCCCCGTACGACAGGGGGAACACTGAAGCTTTCTTT. This gives the protein CATSPYDRGNTEAFF.

This clone was seen more than once but under ten times. This rearrangement joins TRBV29-1 to TRBJ2-3; D gene unclear. V was trimmed by 6 bases and J by 0 bases, leaving 7 bases between them. Germline CDR1 is SQVTM and CDR2 is ANQGSEA. The CDR3 spans 12 residues. The CDR3: CSVARSTDTQYF. CDR3 bases: TGCAGCGTAGCCAGGAGCACAGATACGCAGTATTTT.

This clone has only a few counts. The gene calls are TRBV7-3 and TRBJ2-5; 7 nucleotides agree with TRBD2. J was trimmed by 6 bases and V by 0 bases; bases with no gene match: 19. Per the germline V gene, CDR1 is SGHTA and CDR2 is FQGTGA. CDR3 length: 19 amino acids. CDR3 residues: CASSLTGAGQKFRSKTQYF. The CDR3 DNA reads as TGTGCCAGCAGCTTAACCGGAGCGGGGCAGAAGTTTCGATCGAAGACCCAGTACTTC. Supplemented by reference TRBV7-3 and TRBJ2-5, the full variable domain reads GAGVSQTPSNKVTEKGKYVELRCDPISGHTALYWYRQSLGQGPEFLIYFQGTGAADDSGLPNDRFFAVRPEGSVSTLKIQRTERGDSAVYLCASSLTGAGQKFRSKTQYFGPGTRLLVL.

The chain joins TRBV6-5 to TRBJ2-3, with D perhaps TRBD1 (6 bases). V was trimmed by 5 bases and J by 6 bases, leaving 18 bases between them. This CDR3 is 15 amino acids long. CDR1 and CDR2 from the germline V gene are MNHEY and SVGAGI. CDR3: CASSQNNRVGDTQYF. CDR3 bases: TGTGCCAGCAGTCAGAACAACAGGGTCGGTGATACGCAGTATTTT.

This clone was counted between two and nine times. J is TRBJ2-1 and V is TRBV5-1; D gene unclear. Germline assignment: CDR1 SGHRS and CDR2 YFSETQ. The germline V and J ends were trimmed by 3 bases and 7 bases, with 5 bases remaining between them. The CDR3 totals 11 residues. The CDR3: CASSSSNEQFF. CDR3 DNA sequence: TGCGCCAGCAGCTCTTCTAATGAGCAGTTCTTC. The whole variable domain, remainder taken from reference TRBV5-1 and TRBJ2-1, is KAGVTQTPRYLIKTRGQQVTLSCSPISGHRSVSWYQQTPGQGLQFLFEYFSETQRNKGNFPGRFSGRQFSNSRSEMNVSTLELGDSALYLCASSSSNEQFFGPGTRLTVL.

This clone was recorded a few times. This specimen includes other DNA sequences encoding the same CDR3. This chain joins TRBV30 and TRBJ2-3; D unresolved. The germline V gene encodes CDR1 GTSNPN and CDR2 SVGIG (reference sequence). Trimming took off 5 bases at V and 1 base at J, with 4 bases between the two ends. This CDR3 has 11 amino acids. The CDR3 loop reads CAWSGTDTQYF. The CDR3 DNA follows: TGTGCCTGGTCAGGCACAGATACGCAGTATTTT.

The chain uses TRBV11-3 and TRBJ2-7; D is perhaps TRBD1 (6 bases). Germline V gives CDR1 SGHNT, CDR2 YENEEA. Between the trimmed V and J ends, which lost 10 bases and 3 bases, there was a span of 19 bases. This CDR3 has 14 amino acids. The CDR3 protein is CATLPGQGYYEQYV. The CDR3 coding sequence is TGTGCCACCCTCCCGGGACAAGGGTACTACGAGCAGTACGTC.